This T cell receptor (beta chain) was sequenced in a study of identical twins. The CDR3 sequence is 15 residues long. V was clipped by 1 base and J by 3 bases, with 11 bases between them. CDR1 and CDR2 from the germline V gene are SGHRS and YFSETQ. MiXCR was run by TCRdb on the 5' RACE reads, yielding one entry per CDR3 protein. In the table there are fewer than 900,000 distinct CDR3 sequences, 15% to 20% of which are singletons. The same sample was also studied in work on T cells expressing NK-cell markers.

The receptor was derived from a woman aged 18 to 35 in good health. The sample consisted of PBMCs. The J gene is TRBJ2-1, the V gene TRBV5-1; D possibly corresponds to TRBD1 (5 bases). The DNA of the CDR3 is TGCGCCAGCAGCTTGCAGGGTATGCTCTACAATGAGCAGTTCTTC. This codes for CASSLQGMLYNEQFF.